This is a list of T cell receptor beta chains from one sample in a study of identical twins. Using its own MiXCR run on the 5' RACE reads, TCRdb lists one record per CDR3 protein. The repertoire has about 1.7 million distinct CDR3 sequences, 25% to 35% of them found once; the top ten carry around 0.25%. Sequencing input: cord blood. The receptors stem from a newborn girl in good health. Both conserved end residues are part of each CDR3. The order of the fields is clone size, V gene, J gene, D gene, CDR3 DNA, CDR3 protein. D genes are given only for firm matches. Only some rows state a clone size, as once, few, many or a class for expanded clones.

abundance: NA; v_gene: TRBV5-1; j_gene: TRBJ1-4; d_gene: TRBD1; CDR3nt: TGCGCCAGCAGCCCAGGACAGGTATCGGATGAAAAACTGTTTTTT; CDR3aa: CASSPGQVSDEKLFF
abundance: NA; v_gene: TRBV20-1; j_gene: TRBJ1-5; d_gene: NA; CDR3nt: TGCAGTGCTAGAGCCCGGGCGTGGGGCCTAAGTACCCAGCATTTT; CDR3aa: CSARARAWGLSTQHF
abundance: NA; v_gene: TRBV25-1; j_gene: TRBJ1-3; d_gene: NA; CDR3nt: TGTGCCACCGCGCCCCAGGGAGCTGGAAACACCATATATTTT; CDR3aa: CATAPQGAGNTIYF
abundance: many; v_gene: TRBV6-5; j_gene: TRBJ2-1; d_gene: NA; CDR3nt: TGTGCCAGCAGTTACTCATTCTACAATGAGCAGTTCTTC; CDR3aa: CASSYSFYNEQFF
abundance: NA; v_gene: TRBV20-1; j_gene: TRBJ2-2; d_gene: NA; CDR3nt: TGCAGTGCTCCGACCACCCCATCCACCGGGGAGCTGTTTTTT; CDR3aa: CSAPTTPSTGELFF
abundance: NA; v_gene: TRBV5-1; j_gene: TRBJ2-1; d_gene: NA; CDR3nt: TGCGCCAGCAGCTATCCCCGCGACAATGAGCAGTTCTTC; CDR3aa: CASSYPRDNEQFF
abundance: NA; v_gene: TRBV20-1; j_gene: TRBJ1-1; d_gene: NA; CDR3nt: TGCAGTGCTAGAGATTTTGTGAACACTGAAGCTTTCTTT; CDR3aa: CSARDFVNTEAFF
abundance: NA; v_gene: TRBV9; j_gene: TRBJ2-7; d_gene: NA; CDR3nt: TGTGTCAGCAGCGTAAGTGTCGTAAGTGCCCCCAGGGAGCAGTACTTC; CDR3aa: CVSSVSVVSAPREQYF
abundance: many; v_gene: TRBV12-3/TRBV12-4; j_gene: TRBJ1-2; d_gene: NA; CDR3nt: TGTGCCAGCAGTTTAGGGGGCGGTGGCTACACCTTC; CDR3aa: CASSLGGGGYTF
abundance: NA; v_gene: TRBV5-1; j_gene: TRBJ1-5; d_gene: NA; CDR3nt: TGCGCCAGCAGCTTGGACAGCTACAATCAGCCCCAGCATTTT; CDR3aa: CASSLDSYNQPQHF
abundance: NA; v_gene: TRBV19; j_gene: TRBJ1-5; d_gene: NA; CDR3nt: TGTGCCAGTAGTATCAGAGGGGGAGATCAGCCCCAGCATTTT; CDR3aa: CASSIRGGDQPQHF
abundance: NA; v_gene: TRBV5-6; j_gene: TRBJ1-5; d_gene: NA; CDR3nt: TGTGCCAGCAGCTTGCGGAGCCACAGGGAGAGTAGCAATCAGCCCCAGCATTTT; CDR3aa: CASSLRSHRESSNQPQHF
abundance: NA; v_gene: TRBV29-1; j_gene: TRBJ2-2; d_gene: NA; CDR3nt: TGCAGCGTTAGTCCGAACACCGGGGAGCTGTTTTTT; CDR3aa: CSVSPNTGELFF
abundance: NA; v_gene: TRBV5-5; j_gene: TRBJ2-3; d_gene: NA; CDR3nt: TGTGCCAGCAGCTTTGCCACGCAGTATTTT; CDR3aa: CASSFATQYF
abundance: few; v_gene: TRBV11-2; j_gene: TRBJ1-2; d_gene: NA; CDR3nt: TGTGCCAGCAGCTTAGTAGTATCGCGAAATGGCTACACCTTC; CDR3aa: CASSLVVSRNGYTF
abundance: many; v_gene: TRBV10-3; j_gene: TRBJ2-1; d_gene: NA; CDR3nt: TGTGCCATCAAGGTGGGAGCCCCCGGGTTCAAGTTCTTC; CDR3aa: CAIKVGAPGFKFF
abundance: few; v_gene: TRBV20-1; j_gene: TRBJ1-6; d_gene: NA; CDR3nt: TGCAGTGCTAGAATAGGCCAGAGCTCCTATAATTCACCCCTCCACTTT; CDR3aa: CSARIGQSSYNSPLHF
abundance: once; v_gene: TRBV9; j_gene: TRBJ2-1; d_gene: TRBD2; CDR3nt: TGTGCCAGCAGCGTAGTGACGGGGGGCTACAATGAGCAGTTCTTC; CDR3aa: CASSVVTGGYNEQFF
abundance: NA; v_gene: TRBV15; j_gene: TRBJ1-6; d_gene: NA; CDR3nt: TGTGCCACCAGCAGAGATAGTGACAGTAGTTCACCCCTCCACTTT; CDR3aa: CATSRDSDSSSPLHF
abundance: few; v_gene: TRBV28; j_gene: TRBJ1-4; d_gene: TRBD1; CDR3nt: TGTGCCAGCACCTCGGGACAGGGTGGGATTGTGGCTAATGAAAAACTGTTTTTT; CDR3aa: CASTSGQGGIVANEKLFF
abundance: many; v_gene: TRBV29-1; j_gene: TRBJ2-7; d_gene: TRBD1; CDR3nt: TGCAGCGTTGCTGACAGGGAGCCCTACGAGCAGTACTTC; CDR3aa: CSVADREPYEQYF
abundance: few; v_gene: TRBV20-1; j_gene: TRBJ2-7; d_gene: NA; CDR3nt: TGCAGTGCTATCTTCACGGCCTACGAGCAGTACTTC; CDR3aa: CSAIFTAYEQYF
abundance: NA; v_gene: TRBV24-1; j_gene: TRBJ1-2; d_gene: NA; CDR3nt: TGTGCCACCAGCGGGAGCAGGGTTTCCCTCTATGGCTACACCTTC; CDR3aa: CATSGSRVSLYGYTF
abundance: NA; v_gene: TRBV20-1; j_gene: TRBJ2-7; d_gene: NA; CDR3nt: TGCAGTGCTTACAGCGGAGCCGGCGAGCAGTACTTC; CDR3aa: CSAYSGAGEQYF
abundance: NA; v_gene: TRBV4-1; j_gene: TRBJ1-6; d_gene: NA; CDR3nt: TGCGCCAGCAGCGTGACGAGAGGCTCCTATAATTCACCCCTCCACTTT; CDR3aa: CASSVTRGSYNSPLHF
abundance: NA; v_gene: TRBV5-6; j_gene: TRBJ2-1; d_gene: TRBD1; CDR3nt: TGTGCCAGCAGCTTGGGACTATTCAGGGGGCCGGGTGATGAGCAGTTCTTC; CDR3aa: CASSLGLFRGPGDEQFF